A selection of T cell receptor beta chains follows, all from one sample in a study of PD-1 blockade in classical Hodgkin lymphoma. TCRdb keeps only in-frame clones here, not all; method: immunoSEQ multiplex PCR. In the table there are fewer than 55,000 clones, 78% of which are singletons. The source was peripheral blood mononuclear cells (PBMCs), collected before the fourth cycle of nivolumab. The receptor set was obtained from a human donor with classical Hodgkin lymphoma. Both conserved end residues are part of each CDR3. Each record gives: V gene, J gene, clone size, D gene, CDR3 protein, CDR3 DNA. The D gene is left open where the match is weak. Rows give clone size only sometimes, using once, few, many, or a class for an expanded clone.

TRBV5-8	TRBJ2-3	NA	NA	CASSLGLGGGTDTQYF	TGTGCCAGCAGCTTGGGGTTAGGCGGGGGCACAGATACGCAGTATTTT
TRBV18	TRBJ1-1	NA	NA	CASSPGQMNTEAFF	TGTGCCAGCTCACCGGGACAAATGAACACTGAAGCTTTCTTT
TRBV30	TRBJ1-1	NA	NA	CAWGVSGNTEAFF	TGTGCCTGGGGAGTATCGGGGAACACTGAAGCTTTCTTT
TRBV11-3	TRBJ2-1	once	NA	CASSPVNNEQFF	TGTGCCAGCAGCCCGGTAAACAATGAGCAGTTCTTC
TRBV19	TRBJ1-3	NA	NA	CASSGGLRNTIYF	TGTGCCAGTTCGGGAGGGCTTCGAAACACCATATATTTT
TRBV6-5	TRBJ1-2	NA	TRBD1	CASSFLQGADYTF	TGTGCCAGCAGTTTTCTTCAGGGGGCTGACTACACCTTC
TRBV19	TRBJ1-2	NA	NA	CASSQPTPGAEWTF	TGTGCCAGTAGTCAACCTACCCCAGGGGCGGAGTGGACCTTC
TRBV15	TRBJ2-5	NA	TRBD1	CATSRDRGAEETQYF	TGTGCCACCAGCAGGGACAGGGGAGCGGAGGAGACCCAGTACTTC
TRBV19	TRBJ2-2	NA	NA	CASRGPFTGELFF	TGTGCCAGTAGGGGACCTTTTACCGGGGAGCTGTTTTTT
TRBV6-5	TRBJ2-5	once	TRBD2	CASTGLAGAGETQYF	TGTGCCAGCACCGGGCTAGCGGGGGCTGGAGAGACCCAGTACTTC
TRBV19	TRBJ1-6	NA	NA	CASSEGSSYNSPLHF	TGTGCCAGTAGCGAGGGGAGCTCCTATAATTCACCCCTCCACTTT
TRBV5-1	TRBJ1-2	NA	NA	CASSLEGPGYTF	TGCGCCAGCAGCTTGGAGGGGCCTGGCTACACCTTC
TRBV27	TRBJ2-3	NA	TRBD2	CAGGDGITDTQYF	TGTGCCGGGGGGGACGGTATCACAGATACGCAGTATTTT
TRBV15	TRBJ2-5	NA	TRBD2	CATSRVFGGGDQETQYF	TGTGCCACCAGCAGAGTCTTCGGCGGGGGGGACCAAGAGACCCAGTACTTC
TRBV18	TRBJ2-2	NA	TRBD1	CASSPLTGVNTGELFF	TGTGCCAGCTCACCCTTGACAGGGGTTAACACCGGGGAGCTGTTTTTT
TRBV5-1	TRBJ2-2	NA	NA	CASSPTGANTGELFF	TGCGCCAGCAGCCCCACGGGGGCGAACACCGGGGAGCTGTTTTTT
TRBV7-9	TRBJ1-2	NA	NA	CASSLEIGGYGYTF	TGTGCCAGCAGCTTAGAAATAGGGGGCTATGGCTACACCTTC
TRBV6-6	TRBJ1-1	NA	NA	CASSYSMVGGGTEAFF	TGTGCCAGCAGTTACTCGATGGTGGGAGGAGGAACTGAAGCTTTCTTT
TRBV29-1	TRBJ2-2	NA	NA	CSVEDHVGELFF	TGCAGCGTTGAAGATCATGTAGGGGAGCTGTTTTTT
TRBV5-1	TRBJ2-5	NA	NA	CASTRGASYQETQYF	TGCGCCAGCACGAGAGGGGCTTCGTACCAAGAGACCCAGTACTTC
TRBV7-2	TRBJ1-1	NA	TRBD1	CASSLDRGYTEAFF	TGTGCCAGCAGCTTAGACAGGGGATACACTGAAGCTTTCTTT